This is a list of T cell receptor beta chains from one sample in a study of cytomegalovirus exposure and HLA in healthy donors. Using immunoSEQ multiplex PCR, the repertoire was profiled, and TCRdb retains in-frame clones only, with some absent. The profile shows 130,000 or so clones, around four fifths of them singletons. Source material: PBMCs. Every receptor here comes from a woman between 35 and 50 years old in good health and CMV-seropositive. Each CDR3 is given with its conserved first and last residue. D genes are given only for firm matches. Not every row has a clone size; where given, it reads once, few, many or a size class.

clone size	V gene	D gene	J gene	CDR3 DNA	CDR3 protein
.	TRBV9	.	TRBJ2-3	TGTGCCAGCAGCGTAGCCGAGGCTAGCAGTCGGACAGATACGCAGTATTTT	CASSVAEASSRTDTQYF
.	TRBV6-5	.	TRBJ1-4	TGTGCCAGCAGTCAGGGGTTCTCTAATGAAAAACTGTTTTTT	CASSQGFSNEKLFF
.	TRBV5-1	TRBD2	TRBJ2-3	TGCGCCAGCAGCTTGGCCGGGCGGGGGGTTAGCACAGATACGCAGTATTTT	CASSLAGRGVSTDTQYF
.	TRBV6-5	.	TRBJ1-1	TGTGCCAGCACCGGGGGGTTAGAAGCTTTCTTT	CASTGGLEAFF
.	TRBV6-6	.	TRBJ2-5	TGTGCCAGCAGTTACGTTACAGGACAAGAGACCCAGTACTTC	CASSYVTGQETQYF
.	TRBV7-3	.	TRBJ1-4	TGTGCCAGCAGCTTACTCCCCCTTTTTGAAAAACTGTTTTTT	CASSLLPLFEKLFF
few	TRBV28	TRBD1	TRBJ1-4	TGTGCCAGCAGCCCCACTGTCTCAGGGGGTAATGAAAAACTGTTTTTT	CASSPTVSGGNEKLFF
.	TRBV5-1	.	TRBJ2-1	TGCGCCAGCAGCTTGGGTGATAGCTCCTACAATGAGCAGTTCTTC	CASSLGDSSYNEQFF
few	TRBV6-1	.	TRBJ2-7	TGTGCCAGCAGTGGGAGGGAGACGAGGGGTTCCTACGAGCAGTACTTC	CASSGRETRGSYEQYF
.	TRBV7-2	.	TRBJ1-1	TGTGCCAGCAGCATAGGACTGGTGAACACTGAAGCTTTCTTT	CASSIGLVNTEAFF
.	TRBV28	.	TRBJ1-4	TGTGCCAGCAGTTCCCCCCATACTAGCGCAACTAATGAAAAACTGTTTTTT	CASSSPHTSATNEKLFF
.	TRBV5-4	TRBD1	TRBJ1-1	TGTGCCAGCAGCGCTGGGGACAGGAACACTGAAGCTTTCTTT	CASSAGDRNTEAFF
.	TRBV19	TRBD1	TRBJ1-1	TGTGCCAGTAGTAAAGACAGGGACACTGAAGCTTTCTTT	CASSKDRDTEAFF
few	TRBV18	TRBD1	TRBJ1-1	TGTGCCAGCTCACAAAGGGGACAGGGAACTGAAGCTTTCTTT	CASSQRGQGTEAFF
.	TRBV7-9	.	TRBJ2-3	TGTGCCAGCAGTCCCGGGGTCTCTGGCACAGATACGCAGTATTTT	CASSPGVSGTDTQYF
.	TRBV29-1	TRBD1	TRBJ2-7	TGCAGCGTCGTTCAGGGACAGGGGGTCTACGAGCAGTACTTC	CSVVQGQGVYEQYF
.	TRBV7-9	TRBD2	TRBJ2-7	TGTGCCAGCTCTATAGTGGGAGGGCCAGGGGAGCAGTACTTC	CASSIVGGPGEQYF
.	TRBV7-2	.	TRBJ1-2	TGTGCCAGCAGCTTAGAGGGGGTCGCCTATGGCTACACCTTC	CASSLEGVAYGYTF
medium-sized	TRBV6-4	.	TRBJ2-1	TGTGCCAGCAGTGACTCCGGGAGTTCCGAGCAGTTCTTC	CASSDSGSSEQFF
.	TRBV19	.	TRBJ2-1	TGTGCCAGTAGTATCTTGGAGGGTCCCTACAATGAGCAGTTCTTC	CASSILEGPYNEQFF
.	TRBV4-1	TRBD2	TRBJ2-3	TGCGCCAGCAGCCTCGGACTAGCGGGGGCCCCTAGCACAGATACGCAGTATTTT	CASSLGLAGAPSTDTQYF
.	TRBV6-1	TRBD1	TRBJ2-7	TGTGCCAGCAGTGCTCAAGGGACAGGGTCCTACGAGCAGTACTTC	CASSAQGTGSYEQYF
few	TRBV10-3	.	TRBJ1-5	TGTGCCATCAGGCAGGGGACGGATCAGCCCCAGCATTTT	CAIRQGTDQPQHF
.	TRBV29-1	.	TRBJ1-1	TGCAGCGTTGACTCTTTCGGTCGGGGTGGTTTTACTGAAGCTTTCTTT	CSVDSFGRGGFTEAFF
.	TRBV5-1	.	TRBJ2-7	TGCGCCAGCAGCTTGGCCGGGACAAACGAGCAGTACTTC	CASSLAGTNEQYF
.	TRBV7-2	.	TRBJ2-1	TGTGCCAGCAGCTTACCGGGGATCTACAATGAGCAGTTCTTC	CASSLPGIYNEQFF
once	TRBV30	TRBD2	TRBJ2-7	TGTGCCTGGAATAGACTAGCAGGGTACGAGCAGTACTTC	CAWNRLAGYEQYF
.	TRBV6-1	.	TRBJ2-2	TGTGCCAGCAGTGAATCTTTCGGGGAGGTCGGCACCGGGGAGCTGTTTTTT	CASSESFGEVGTGELFF
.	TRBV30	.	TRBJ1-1	TGTGCCTGGTCGCTGGAGGGCAAAGCTTTCTTT	CAWSLEGKAFF
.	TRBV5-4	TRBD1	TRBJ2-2	TGTGCCAGCAGCCCAGGGGGTTTCACCGGGGAGCTGTTTTTT	CASSPGGFTGELFF
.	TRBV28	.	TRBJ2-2	TGTGCCAGCAGTCCCTACCCCCAGGACACCGGGGAGCTGTTTTTT	CASSPYPQDTGELFF
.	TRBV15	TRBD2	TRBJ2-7	TGTGCCACCAGCAGAGAAAGGGCGGGAGGCTCCTACGAGCAGTACTTC	CATSRERAGGSYEQYF
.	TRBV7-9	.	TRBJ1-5	TGTGCCAGCAGCGCACAGGGCGGGCCCCAGCATTTT	CASSAQGGPQHF
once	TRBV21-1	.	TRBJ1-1	TGTGCCAGCAGCACACCTATTCCATGTAACCGGGGGGGTATGAACACTGAAGCTTTCTTT	CASSTPIPCNRGGMNTEAFF
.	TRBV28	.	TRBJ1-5	TGTGCCAGCATCCAGGGTTACAATCAGCCCCAGCATTTT	CASIQGYNQPQHF
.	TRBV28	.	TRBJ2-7	TGTGCTATCCAGGACTCTAGCTCCTACGAGCAGTACTTC	CAIQDSSSYEQYF
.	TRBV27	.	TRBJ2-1	TGTGCCAGCAGTTATGCAGCGATCTCCTACAATGAGCAGTTCTTC	CASSYAAISYNEQFF
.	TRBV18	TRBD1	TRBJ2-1	TGTGCCAGCTCAGGCCGGGACAGCTTCTCCTACAATGAGCAGTTCTTC	CASSGRDSFSYNEQFF
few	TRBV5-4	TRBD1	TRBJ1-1	TGCGCCAGCAGCCTACAGGGGATTCGGACTGAAGCTTTCTTT	CASSLQGIRTEAFF
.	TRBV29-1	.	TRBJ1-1	TGCAGCTCGGTGGGCTTGAACACTGAAGCTTTCTTT	CSSVGLNTEAFF
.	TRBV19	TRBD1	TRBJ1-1	TGTGCCAGTTGGGACAGGGGGTGGAACACTGAAGCTTTCTTT	CASWDRGWNTEAFF
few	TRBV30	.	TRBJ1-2	TGTGCCTGGGTAGACCAGGGGTCCTACACCTTC	CAWVDQGSYTF
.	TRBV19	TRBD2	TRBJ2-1	TGTGCCAGTAGTATAGATTCCTGGACTAGCGGGAGGGCCGGTGAGCAGTTCTTC	CASSIDSWTSGRAGEQFF
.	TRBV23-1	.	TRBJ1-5	TGCGCCAGCAGTCACTCAGGGTTTAGCAATCAGCCCCAGCATTTT	CASSHSGFSNQPQHF
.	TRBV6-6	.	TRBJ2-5	TGTGCCAGCAGTTACGGCAGGGACCAAGAGACCCAGTACTTC	CASSYGRDQETQYF
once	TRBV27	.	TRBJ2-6	TGTGCCAGCAGCCCGGGATCTGGGGCCAACGTCCTGACTTTC	CASSPGSGANVLTF
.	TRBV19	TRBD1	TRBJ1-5	TGTGCCAGTAGTCCCCGGACAGGGGGAGGCTATAGCAATCAGCCCCAGCATTTT	CASSPRTGGGYSNQPQHF
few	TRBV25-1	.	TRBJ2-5	TGTGCCAGCAGTGTAGCCCGTTCGGGGACCCAGTACTTC	CASSVARSGTQYF
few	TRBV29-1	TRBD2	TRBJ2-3	TGCAGCGTTGGGGGACTAGTATCGGGGCCAGATACGCAGTATTTT	CSVGGLVSGPDTQYF
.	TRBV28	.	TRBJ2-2	TGTGCCAGCAGTTTAATGGCAGCGAACACCGGGGAGCTGTTTTTT	CASSLMAANTGELFF
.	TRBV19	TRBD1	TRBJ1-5	TGTGCCAGTAAGACGGTTAGGGGGCCCCCACTCTTCAATCAGCCCCAGCATTTT	CASKTVRGPPLFNQPQHF